Shown below are 13 T cell receptor beta chains from a single sample sequenced in a study of tumor and adjacent non-tumor tissue in lung cancer. TCRbeta libraries were built with three rounds of nested PCR, modified from ARM-PCR. Via MiXCR, TCRdb re-called the multiplex PCR reads, giving one row per CDR3 protein. The table lists about 44,000 distinct CDR3 sequences, roughly 60% of them singletons. The template was RNA from unsorted bulk tissue. Distant lung tissue was collected more than 3 cm away from the tumor edge. The sequenced sample consisted of distant non-tumor lung tissue. The receptor source for this set is a woman aged 65 to 85 with non-small cell lung cancer.

As to this clonotype: One end of the junction does not line up with germline, which may come from a read error. V gene TRBV6-5 combines with J gene TRBJ1-6; D is unclear. Germline V gene data show CDR1 as MNHEY and CDR2 as SVGAGI. This CDR3 spans 14 amino acids. CDR3 bases: TGTGCCAGCAGTTACCAGGAATTGTATTCACCCCTCTACTTT. This sequence encodes CASSYQELYSPLYF.

This clonotype was counted only a few times. A much larger clone lies a single base off, so this may be a read error. This sequence joins TRBV5-1 and TRBJ2-3; 9 bases are a match to TRBD2. Losses at the gene ends were 4 bases for V and 5 bases for J; bases not matched to a gene: 8. The CDR3 contains 15 residues. Per the germline V gene, CDR1 is SGHRS and CDR2 is YFSETQ. The CDR3 here is CASSKGLALVDTQYF. Written as DNA, the CDR3 is TGCGCCAGCAGCAAGGGACTAGCATTAGTAGATACGCAGTATTTT.

This clonotype was picked up one time. The conserved phenylalanine or tryptophan is not found at the CDR3 terminus, so this likely reflects a read error. This sequence joins TRBV4-1 and TRBJ2-7; D is possibly TRBD2 (5 bases). The CDR3 runs 14 residues. Germline-derived CDR1 and CDR2 are MGHRA and YSYEKL. The CDR3 coding sequence is TGCGCCAGCAGCCATACAGCGGACTCCTACGAACAGTACCTC. It yields the protein CASSHTADSYEQYL.

The V call is TRBV11-2, the J call TRBJ2-3; 8 positions match TRBD2. Germline-derived CDR1 and CDR2 are SGHAT and FQNNGV. There are 15 residues in the CDR3. V shed 5 bases and J 1 base; nucleotides not matched to a gene: 5. CDR3 nucleotide sequence: TGTGCCAGCAGCATAGCGGGATGGGGCACAGATACGCAGTATTTT. It translates to CASSIAGWGTDTQYF.

To note about this clonotype: An end of the junction differs from the germline gene, which may be a read error. The chain employs TRBV5-4 and TRBJ2-1; D is possibly TRBD2 (6 bases). The CDR3 extends over 15 amino acids. The germline V gene encodes CDR1 SGHNT and CDR2 YYREEE (reference sequence). The CDR3 bases are TGTGCCAGCAACTTGGGGGGTGCGGAATACAATGAGCATTTCTTC. Its protein is CASNLGGAEYNEHFF.

The CDR3 protein is CASSHQPVSGRSDTQYF. The CDR3 nucleotides read TGTGCCAGCAGCCACCAACCGGTTAGCGGGAGATCGGATACGCAGTATTTT. The V and J genes are TRBV7-8 and TRBJ2-3, with 9 bases fitting TRBD2. Looked up from germline, CDR1 is SGHVS and CDR2 is FQNEAQ. Losses at the gene ends were 5 bases for V and 6 bases for J; bases not matched to a gene: 15. The CDR3 spans 17 residues.

Concerning this clonotype itself: One end of the junction does not line up with germline, which may come from a read error. V and J are TRBV6-1 and TRBJ1-5, with D unclear. The CDR3 contains 14 residues. CDR1 is MNHNS, CDR2 SASEGT, per germline. CDR3 loop: CTSSPEGNNQPQHF. The CDR3 DNA is TGTACCAGCAGCCCCGAGGGCAACAATCAGCCCCAGCATTTT.

There are a few counts of this clonotype. The J gene is TRBJ1-1, the V gene TRBV7-9; 8 bases align to TRBD1. Trimming took 4 bases from V and 1 from J; bases not matched to a gene: 2. Per germline, CDR1 SEHNR and CDR2 FQNEAQ (reference sequence). This CDR3 is 14 amino acids long. DNA for the CDR3: TGTGCCAGCAGCTCCGGACAGGGGAACACTGAAGCTTTCTTT. Its protein product is CASSSGQGNTEAFF.

A word on this clonotype: Germline and junction disagree at one end, which may indicate a read error. This chain joins TRBV6-5 and TRBJ2-1; no clear D. Germline values: CDR1 MNHEY, CDR2 SVGAGI. CDR3 size: 16 residues. The CDR3 spells CPSSYPPRLRPNEQFF. The CDR3 DNA is TGTCCCAGCAGTTACCCTCCACGCTTACGGCCCAATGAGCAGTTCTTC.

Worth noting for this clonotype: Being one base from a much bigger clone, this may be a read error. The chain couples TRBV20-1 to TRBJ1-1, with TRBD1 identical over 8 bases. The CDR3 totals 12 residues. The germline V gene encodes CDR1 DFQATT and CDR2 SNEGSKA (reference sequence). CDR3: CSARTGNTKAFF. In DNA, the CDR3 is TGCAGTGCTCGGACAGGGAACACTAAAGCTTTCTTT.

Regarding this clonotype: This may come from a read error, since a much larger clone is one base off. The V call is TRBV7-9, the J call TRBJ1-6; 7 positions match TRBD1. J gave up 9 bases and V 5 bases, and 7 bases lay outside the gene matches. The germline gives CDR1 SEHNR, CDR2 FQNEAQ (reference sequence). CDR3 length equals 14 residues. CDR3 coding DNA: TGTGCCAGCAGCCGGGACAGCTCTATTTCACCCCTCCACTTT. This encodes CASSRDSSISPLHF. The entire variable domain, with the rest obtained from reference TRBV7-9 and TRBJ1-6, is as follows: DTGVSQNPRHKITKRGQNVTFRCDPISEHNRLYWYRQTLGQGPEFLTYFQNEAQLEKSRLLSDRFSAERPKGSFSTLEIQRTEQGDSAMYLCASSRDSSISPLHFGNGTRLTVT.

This clonotype was counted at least ten times. The J gene is TRBJ2-3, the V gene TRBV5-6, with no clear D. The CDR3 extends over 15 amino acids. The germline gives CDR1 SGHDT, CDR2 YYEEEE. The V and J ends lost 3 bases and 3 bases respectively, with 14 bases between them. The CDR3 region is CASSSLTSSTDTQYF. CDR3 in DNA: TGTGCCAGCAGCTCCTTAACATCCTCTACAGATACGCAGTATTTT. Combining the CDR3 with reference TRBV5-6 and TRBJ2-3 gives the whole variable domain DAGVTQSPTHLIKTRGQQVTLRCSPKSGHDTVSWYQQALGQGPQFIFQYYEEEERQRGNFPDRFSGHQFPNYSSELNVNALLLGDSALYLCASSSLTSSTDTQYFGPGTRLTVL.

With regard to this clonotype: One end of the junction fails to match germline, which may point to a read error. CDR3 coding DNA: TGCGGTGCTAGTCTAGCGGGAGAATCCTACGAGGAGTACTTC. Translated: CGASLAGESYEEYF. The chain links TRBV20-1 to TRBJ2-7; TRBD2 agrees at 10 bases. CDR3 length: 14 amino acids. From germline, CDR1 is DFQATT and CDR2 SNEGSKA (reference sequence).